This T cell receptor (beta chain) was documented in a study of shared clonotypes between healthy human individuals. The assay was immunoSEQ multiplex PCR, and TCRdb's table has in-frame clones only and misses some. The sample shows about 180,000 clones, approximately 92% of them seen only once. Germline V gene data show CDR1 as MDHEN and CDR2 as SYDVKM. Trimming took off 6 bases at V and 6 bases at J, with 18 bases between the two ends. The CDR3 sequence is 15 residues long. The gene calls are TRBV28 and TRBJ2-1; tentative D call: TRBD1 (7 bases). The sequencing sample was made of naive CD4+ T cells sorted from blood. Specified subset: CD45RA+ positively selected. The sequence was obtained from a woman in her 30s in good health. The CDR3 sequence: CASRAGGTAFNEQFF. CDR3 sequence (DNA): TGTGCCAGCAGGGCAGGCGGGACAGCCTTCAATGAGCAGTTCTTC. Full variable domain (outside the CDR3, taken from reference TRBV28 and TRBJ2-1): DVKVTQSSRYLVKRTGEKVFLECVQDMDHENMFWYRQDPGLGLRLIYFSYDVKMKEKGDIPEGYSVSREKKERFSLILESASTNQTSMYLCASRAGGTAFNEQFFGPGTRLTVL.